The 13 T cell receptor beta chains below were found in one sample sequenced in a study of human T cells and chemical hapten exposure. The time point is: pre-sensitization, week 0. As to treatment: therapeutic diphenylcyclopropenone sensitization with weekly scalp DPC. TCRdb ran MiXCR on the RACE reads and lists one entry per CDR3 protein. The data hold tens of thousands of distinct CDR3 sequences, with around 11% observed a single time. Sequencing used whole blood, obtained in connection with sensitization to the hapten diphenylcyclopropenone (DPC). The receptors were sampled from a woman aged 30 to 39 with alopecia areata. Some clones in this sample may be carry-over from other donors' samples.

In its sample, this clonotype was seen a few times. The V and J genes are TRBV29-1 and TRBJ2-3; no definite D call. The CDR3 covers 12 residues. With 7 bases removed from V and 5 bases from J, the gap between germline ends came to 13 bases. The germline CDR1 and CDR2 sequences are SQVTM and ANQGSEA. The chain's CDR3 is CSARESLDTQYF. The CDR3 bases are TGCAGCGCCCGTGAGTCGTTAGATACGCAGTATTTT.

The table lists this clonotype with a few counts. CDR3: CASSYTGSNYGYTF. The CDR3 nucleotides are TGTGCCAGCAGTTATACCGGTTCCAACTATGGCTACACCTTC. J is TRBJ1-2 and V is TRBV6-2 or TRBV6-3; D is uncertain. CDR3 length equals 14 residues. V was trimmed by 3 bases and J by 2 bases, leaving 10 bases between them. Germline CDR1 and CDR2: MNHEY and SVGEGT.

This chain links TRBV2 with TRBJ2-3; 8 nucleotides align to TRBD1. The germline CDR1 and CDR2 sequences are SNHLY and FYNNEI. The CDR3 runs 15 residues. J lost 1 base, V lost 3 bases, and 3 bases had no gene match. For the CDR3, the DNA is TGTGCCAGCAGTGACCAGGGGGCTCGCACAGATACGCAGTATTTT. This sequence encodes CASSDQGARTDTQYF. The full variable domain, completed using reference TRBV2 and TRBJ2-3, is EPEVTQTPSHQVTQMGQEVILRCVPISNHLYFYWYRQILGQKVEFLVSFYNNEISEKSEIFDDQFSVERPDGSNFTLKIRSTKLEDSAMYFCASSDQGARTDTQYFGPGTRLTVL.

J is TRBJ2-2 and V is TRBV7-3; possibly TRBD1 or TRBD2 for D (6 bases each). CDR1 is SGHTA and CDR2 is FQGTGA in the germline V gene. Trimming took 8 bases from V and 5 from J, leaving 18 bases between them. The CDR3 has 15 amino acids. In DNA form, the CDR3 reads TGTGCCAGCCGGGGCCGGGGGCAAGGAACCGGGGAGCTGTTTTTT. This encodes CASRGRGQGTGELFF.

J is TRBJ1-1 and V is TRBV9; no definite D call. V was pared by 5 bases and J by 0 bases, with 14 bases between. Germline V CDR1 and CDR2: SGDLS, YYNGEE. This CDR3 is built from 15 residues. The CDR3 DNA reads TGTGCCAGCAGTTCCGGGGATACCCTGAACACTGAAGCTTTCTTT. This translates into CASSSGDTLNTEAFF.

This rearrangement joins TRBV30 to TRBJ2-3, with D possibly matching TRBD2 (6 bases). V lost 0 bases, J lost 5 bases, and 12 bases lay in between. This CDR3 region has 14 residues. CDR1 is GTSNPN, CDR2 SVGIG, per germline (reference sequence). CDR3 DNA sequence: TGTGCCTGGAGTGTACATGTGCGGGGAGATACGCAGTATTTT. It codes for CAWSVHVRGDTQYF.

Details on this clonotype: A much larger clone lies a single base off, so this may be a read error. The CDR3 DNA reads TGTGCCAGCAGCTTTTCAAGGAAAGATGGCTACACCTTC. Its protein is CASSFSRKDGYTF. The gene calls are TRBV7-9 and TRBJ1-2; D remains unclear. Germline assignment: CDR1 SEHNR and CDR2 FQNEAQ (reference sequence). The CDR3 has 13 amino acids. The V gene lost 3 bases and the J gene lost 6 bases, with 11 bases spanning the gap.

This clonotype was recorded a few times. The chain uses TRBV5-6 and TRBJ2-1; tentatively, D is TRBD1 (6 bases). The germline V and J ends were trimmed by 3 bases and 5 bases, with 21 bases remaining between them. The length of the CDR3 is 17 residues. Germline CDR1 SGHDT, CDR2 YYEEEE. The CDR3 sequence is CASSWGLVSPGNNEQFF. The CDR3 DNA reads TGTGCCAGCAGCTGGGGGCTGGTCTCCCCGGGGAACAATGAGCAGTTCTTC.

The table lists this clonotype with a few counts. This chain connects TRBV7-2 to TRBJ2-7, with D unresolved. The CDR3 runs 13 residues. Germline CDR1 is SGHTA and CDR2 is FQGNSA. The ends were cut back, 2 bases at V and 1 base at J, with 6 bases in the middle. In nucleotides, the CDR3 is TGTGCCAGCAGCTTAAGGCAGTCCTACGAGCAGTACTTC. This sequence encodes CASSLRQSYEQYF.

This clonotype was seen just once. The chain joins TRBV28 to TRBJ2-7, with D hard to call. The germline gives CDR1 MDHEN, CDR2 SYDVKM. V was clipped by 3 bases and J by 3 bases, with 21 bases between them. The CDR3 has 17 residues. CDR3 DNA: TGTGCCAGCAGTTTCTCGTTATTTCCCATCCGCCGCTACGAGCAGTACTTC. It yields the protein CASSFSLFPIRRYEQYF. Full variable domain (missing parts from reference TRBV28 and TRBJ2-7): DVKVTQSSRYLVKRTGEKVFLECVQDMDHENMFWYRQDPGLGLRLIYFSYDVKMKEKGDIPEGYSVSREKKERFSLILESASTNQTSMYLCASSFSLFPIRRYEQYFGPGTRLTVT.

V gene TRBV2 combines with J gene TRBJ1-2; D uncertain. V lost 7 bases, J lost 8 bases, and 17 bases lay in between. The CDR3 has 13 amino acids. Germline V gives CDR1 SNHLY, CDR2 FYNNEI. Written as DNA, the CDR3 is TGTGCCAGCACTCCAAGGGTTGGAAGGGGCTACACCTTC. Translating it yields CASTPRVGRGYTF.

This clonotype was observed many times. The V and J genes are TRBV15 and TRBJ1-5; 8 positions match TRBD1. The CDR3 has 16 amino acids. CDR1 is LNHNV, CDR2 YYDKDF, per germline (reference sequence). After removal of 5 bases from V and 0 bases from J, the junction contained 6 bases not matched to a gene. CDR3 DNA sequence: TGTGCCACCAGCCCGGGACAGGATGGTAGCAATCAGCCCCAGCATTTT. Residues: CATSPGQDGSNQPQHF.

This clonotype was seen many times. The V and J genes are TRBV19 and TRBJ1-2; D remains unclear. Between the trimmed V and J ends, which lost 5 bases and 7 bases, there was a span of 11 bases. In germline, CDR1 is LNHDA, CDR2 SQIVND (reference sequence). The CDR3 consists of 12 residues. This chain's CDR3 is CASSSTTFGYTF. Written as DNA, the CDR3 is TGTGCCAGTAGTTCAACGACCTTTGGCTACACCTTC.